What follows are 5 T cell receptor beta chains derived from one specimen sequenced in a study of cytomegalovirus exposure and HLA in healthy donors. The PCR used 60 Vbeta and 13 Jbeta primers. Sequencing used immunoSEQ multiplex PCR; TCRdb keeps in-frame clones, though not all of them. Of about 200,000 clones listed, around 77% are singletons. The source material was PBMCs. Source of these receptors: a woman under 40 in good health and CMV-seronegative.

This clone was seen more than once but under ten times. The chain recombines TRBV28 with TRBJ2-2, with D hard to call. V was shortened by 5 bases and J by 6 bases, with 10 bases between the two germline ends. This CDR3 spans 13 amino acids. Germline V gene data show CDR1 as MDHEN and CDR2 as SYDVKM. As DNA, the CDR3 is TGTGCCAGCAGTCTCGTAGCTGCCGGGGAGCTGTTTTTT. It is translated as CASSLVAAGELFF.

The chain combines TRBV5-1 with TRBJ1-2, with D unresolved. V was cut by 0 bases and J by 3 bases, with 18 bases left in between. This CDR3 region has 17 residues. The V gene's germline CDR1 is SGHRS and CDR2 YFSETQ. The CDR3 region has the DNA TGCGCCAGCAGCTTGGCAACGTCGCGGAGCGGAGACTATGGCTACACCTTC. This encodes CASSLATSRSGDYGYTF.

This clone was detected only a few times. The chain uses TRBV27 and TRBJ2-2; 16 bases align to TRBD2. CDR3 length: 16 residues. Per the germline V gene, CDR1 is MNHEY and CDR2 is SMNVEV (reference sequence). Trimming at V came to 4 bases and at J to 9 bases, leaving 5 bases not matched to a gene. The CDR3 region is CASSWGLAGGVRELFF. The DNA of the CDR3 is TGTGCCAGCAGTTGGGGACTAGCGGGGGGGGTGAGGGAGCTGTTTTTT.

The CDR3 sequence is CASSITRGTATVYEQYF. The DNA of the CDR3 is TGTGCCAGTAGTATTACCCGGGGGACAGCCACAGTATACGAGCAGTACTTC. The chain carries TRBV19 and TRBJ2-7, with a tentative D call TRBD1 (7 bases). This CDR3 is built from 17 residues. The germline CDR1 and CDR2 sequences are LNHDA and SQIVND (reference sequence). Trimming pared 3 bases from V and 4 bases from J, leaving 22 bases between.

This chain links TRBV4-1 with TRBJ2-7, with 11 bases lining up with TRBD2. The CDR3 extends over 15 amino acids. In germline, CDR1 is MGHRA, CDR2 YSYEKL. The V segment lost 4 bases and the J segment 4 bases; nucleotides outside the gene matches: 6. The DNA of the CDR3 is TGCGCCAGCAGCCCCCGACTAGCGGGACTTTACGAGCAGTACTTC. Its translation is CASSPRLAGLYEQYF.